These 18 T cell receptor beta chains share one sample of origin, sequenced in a study of shared clonotypes between healthy human individuals. TCRdb's table, derived via immunoSEQ multiplex PCR, lists solely in-frame clones and lacks some. This table holds approximately 940,000 clones, less than 85% found once. Specimen: memory CD4+ T cells sorted from blood. Indicated subset: CD45RA-negative fraction. Receptors originate from a man in his late teens or twenties in good health.

This chain joins TRBV5-4 and TRBJ2-1; 10 bases are shared with TRBD2. The CDR3 spans 15 residues. Germline loops: CDR1 SGHNT, CDR2 YYREEE (reference sequence). The trim removed 4 bases at V and 8 bases at J, leaving 9 bases unmatched. The CDR3 sequence: CASSRKREGLDEQFF. The CDR3 nucleotides are TGTGCCAGCAGCCGGAAGCGGGAGGGCTTAGATGAGCAGTTCTTC.

This clone was observed once. The gene calls are TRBV7-2 and TRBJ2-1; the D gene is possibly TRBD2 (7 bases). Germline V gene lookup returns CDR1 SGHTA and CDR2 FQGNSA. There are 15 residues in the CDR3. V was trimmed by 5 bases and J by 7 bases, leaving 18 bases between them. This CDR3 reads CASSPSRGAGNEQFF. For the CDR3, the DNA is TGTGCCAGCAGCCCTAGCCGGGGGGCAGGGAATGAGCAGTTCTTC.

The chain is built from TRBV18 and TRBJ2-2, with TRBD1 identical over 8 bases. This CDR3 spans 16 amino acids. The germline CDR1 and CDR2 sequences are KGHSH and LQKENI. The V segment lost 5 bases and the J segment 0 bases; nucleotides outside the gene matches: 5. CDR3 sequence reads: CASSGTGGANTGELFF. The CDR3 coding sequence is TGTGCCAGCTCAGGTACAGGGGGAGCGAACACCGGGGAGCTGTTTTTT.

DNA of the CDR3: TGTGCCAGCAGCTTGACGGGTGGGGCAAGGAATTCACCCCTCCACTTT. Amino acids: CASSLTGGARNSPLHF. The chain links TRBV5-5 to TRBJ1-6, with TRBD1 as a possible D gene (5 bases). The CDR3 runs 16 residues. Between the trimmed V and J ends, which lost 1 base and 7 bases, there was a span of 15 bases. The germline V gene encodes CDR1 SGHKS and CDR2 YYEKEE (reference sequence).

V and J are TRBV7-6 and TRBJ1-3; possible D gene TRBD1, 6 bases. Trimming took 10 bases from V and 4 from J, leaving 14 bases between them. Germline CDR1 and CDR2: SGHVS and FNYEAQ. This CDR3 is 13 amino acids long. The CDR3 loop reads CAISRGPGNTIYF. The CDR3 bases are TGTGCCATCTCGCGGGGGCCAGGAAACACCATATATTTT. Full variable domain (outside the CDR3, taken from reference TRBV7-6 and TRBJ1-3): GAGVSQSPRYKVTKRGQDVALRCDPISGHVSLYWYRQALGQGPEFLTYFNYEAQQDKSGLPNDRFSAERPEGSISTLTIQRTEQRDSAMYRCAISRGPGNTIYFGEGSWLTVV.

CDR3: CASSLQGDTEAFF. The CDR3 DNA sequence: TGCGCCAGCAGCTTACAGGGGGACACTGAAGCTTTCTTT. The chain has TRBV5-1 and TRBJ1-1, with 8 nucleotides matching TRBD1. The CDR3 totals 13 residues. The germline CDR1 and CDR2 sequences are SGHRS and YFSETQ. The junction had 0 bases not matched to a gene; V was cut back by 2 bases and J by 3 bases. Full variable domain (missing parts from reference TRBV5-1 and TRBJ1-1): KAGVTQTPRYLIKTRGQQVTLSCSPISGHRSVSWYQQTPGQGLQFLFEYFSETQRNKGNFPGRFSGRQFSNSRSEMNVSTLELGDSALYLCASSLQGDTEAFFGQGTRLTVV.

The table lists this clone with a few counts. The rearrangement links TRBV2 to TRBJ1-1; weak D call: TRBD1 (5 bases). This CDR3 has 15 residues. V shed 4 bases and J shed 4 bases, with 16 bases lying between them. Germline CDR1 and CDR2: SNHLY and FYNNEI. This CDR3 is CASSGGRGAGTEAFF. The CDR3, as DNA: TGTGCCAGCAGTGGTGGAAGGGGCGCGGGCACTGAAGCTTTCTTT. Combining the CDR3 with reference TRBV2 and TRBJ1-1 gives the whole variable domain EPEVTQTPSHQVTQMGQEVILRCVPISNHLYFYWYRQILGQKVEFLVSFYNNEISEKSEIFDDQFSVERPDGSNFTLKIRSTKLEDSAMYFCASSGGRGAGTEAFFGQGTRLTVV.

Only a few counts were recorded for this clone. V and J are TRBV21-1 and TRBJ1-1. TRBV21-1 is termed a pseudogene. The CDR3 runs to 16 residues. CDR3 coding DNA: TGTGCCAGCAGCAACGGCCGGGGACGACGCAGGACTGAAGCTTTCTTT. Translating it yields CASSNGRGRRRTEAFF.

The chain combines TRBV2 with TRBJ2-3; 7 bases are a match to TRBD2. The CDR3 runs to 15 residues. CDR1 is SNHLY, CDR2 FYNNEI, per germline. After removal of 5 bases from V and 4 bases from J, the junction contained 9 bases not matched to a gene. Written as DNA, the CDR3 is TGTGCCAGCAGTCTTCAAATGGGGGGGGCAGATACGCAGTATTTT. This gives the protein CASSLQMGGADTQYF.

The V call is TRBV19, the J call TRBJ1-2, with D tentatively TRBD1 (5 bases). The CDR3 is 19 amino acids. Trimming pared 4 bases from V and 5 bases from J, leaving 29 bases between. The germline V gene encodes CDR1 LNHDA and CDR2 SQIVND (reference sequence). The CDR3 protein is CASSTHESAGRGARYGYTF. The DNA for the CDR3 is TGTGCCAGTAGTACCCACGAATCGGCAGGAAGGGGTGCGAGATATGGCTACACCTTC.

This sequence joins TRBV10-2 and TRBJ2-3; 16 bases are shared with TRBD2. Per germline, CDR1 WSHSY and CDR2 SAAADI. There are 18 residues in the CDR3. V gave up 1 base and J gave up 4 bases; unmatched junction bases: 5. In DNA form, the CDR3 reads TGCGCCAGCAGTGAGTTGGGACTAGCGGGGGGGCAGGCAGATACGCAGTATTTT. This translates into CASSELGLAGGQADTQYF.

J is TRBJ2-5 and V is TRBV6-6, with TRBD1 identical over 10 bases. V lost 6 bases, J lost 4 bases, and 8 bases stayed unmatched. The germline V gene has CDR1 MNHNY and CDR2 SVGAGI (reference sequence). CDR3 size: 15 residues. The CDR3 loop is CASRDGQGDRETQYF. CDR3 nucleotide sequence: TGTGCCAGCAGGGACGGACAGGGGGATCGAGAGACCCAGTACTTC.

This clone was seen a single time. The chain recombines TRBV15 with TRBJ2-5; 7 nucleotides match TRBD2. CDR3 length: 16 residues. The J segment lost 3 bases and the V segment lost 1 base, leaving 8 bases of the junction unmatched. In germline, CDR1 is LNHNV, CDR2 YYDKDF (reference sequence). CDR3 sequence: CATSRGWQGGEETQYF. CDR3 nucleotides: TGTGCCACCAGCAGAGGTTGGCAGGGAGGGGAAGAGACCCAGTACTTC.

The chain employs TRBV28 and TRBJ1-3; D uncertain. CDR1 MDHEN and CDR2 SYDVKM come from the germline V gene. This CDR3 has 12 amino acids. The V and J ends lost 2 bases and 5 bases respectively, with 4 bases between them. CDR3 sequence reads: CASSLQRNTIYF. CDR3 in DNA: TGTGCCAGCAGTTTACAGAGAAACACCATATATTTT. The complete variable domain, with remaining parts taken from reference TRBV28 and TRBJ1-3, reads DVKVTQSSRYLVKRTGEKVFLECVQDMDHENMFWYRQDPGLGLRLIYFSYDVKMKEKGDIPEGYSVSREKKERFSLILESASTNQTSMYLCASSLQRNTIYFGEGSWLTVV.

V and J are TRBV4-1 and TRBJ2-6; 7 bases agree with TRBD1. With V trimmed by 0 bases and J by 0 bases, 8 bases remained unmatched. The germline V gene encodes CDR1 MGHRA and CDR2 YSYEKL. The CDR3 runs to 19 residues. The CDR3 loop is CASSQDLAGGSSGANVLTF. The CDR3 DNA reads TGCGCCAGCAGCCAAGATTTGGCAGGGGGAAGCTCTGGGGCCAACGTCCTGACTTTC.

The rearrangement joins TRBV4-3 to TRBJ1-6; D unclear. CDR1 and CDR2 (germline): LGHNA, YSLEER. The CDR3 covers 17 residues. Trimming took 0 bases from V and 2 from J, leaving 11 bases between them. The CDR3 coding sequence is TGCGCCAGCAGCCAAGATAATGGGGTAGCCTATAATTCACCCCTCCACTTT. It translates to CASSQDNGVAYNSPLHF.

This clone came up once. The chain links TRBV7-6 to TRBJ2-7; no clear D. Trimming shortened V by 0 bases and J by 1 base, and 7 bases separated the two germline ends. The CDR3 loop spans 14 amino acids. CDR1 and CDR2 from the germline V gene are SGHVS and FNYEAQ. CDR3 in amino acids: CASSLAQHSYEQYF. The CDR3 DNA is TGTGCCAGCAGCTTAGCACAGCATTCCTACGAGCAGTACTTC.

V is TRBV2 and J is TRBJ1-1, with 11 bases matching TRBD1. Germline CDR1 and CDR2: SNHLY and FYNNEI. This CDR3 region has 14 residues. V was pared by 5 bases and J by 3 bases, with 2 bases of the junction left unmatched. The chain's CDR3 is CASSRDRGYTEAFF. The CDR3 DNA sequence: TGTGCCAGCAGTCGGGACAGGGGGTACACTGAAGCTTTCTTT.